This T cell receptor beta chain was identified in a study of patients and donors after allogeneic stem cell transplantation. Only a few counts were recorded for this clonotype. The germline V gene encodes CDR1 LGHDT and CDR2 YNNKEL (reference sequence). This CDR3 has 12 amino acids. The V gene lost 3 bases and the J gene lost 6 bases, with 8 bases spanning the gap. TCRdb reprocessed the RT-PCR reads with MiXCR, giving one entry per CDR3 protein. The sample shows 200,000 to 250,000 distinct CDR3 sequences, over 12% of them seen only once. The chain joins TRBV3-1 to TRBJ2-5; D is uncertain. Sequenced input: blood, either unsorted or a sorted T cell fraction (not recorded which). This TCR came from a human donor who was either an allogeneic HSCT recipient or a stem cell or donor lymphocyte infusion donor (not recorded which). It is not recorded whose cells these are; they may come from a transplant donor. CDR3 residues: CASSQGIQTQYF. The CDR3 DNA reads as TGTGCCAGCAGCCAGGGAATACAGACCCAGTACTTC.